This T cell receptor (beta chain) was documented in a study of T cell changes during pregnancy in multiple sclerosis. J lost 8 bases, V lost 1 base, and 5 bases had no gene match. The CDR3 has 14 amino acids. Germline-derived CDR1 and CDR2 are SQVTM and ANQGSEA. Assay: immunoSEQ multiplex PCR; the TCRdb copy retains only in-frame clones and omits some. This table has around 36,000 clones, under 95% appearing once. The clonotype originates from a female donor with multiple sclerosis, enrolled in a pregnancy study. Sequenced material: CD8+ T cells from peripheral blood mononuclear cells, taken in the first trimester of pregnancy. The genes are TRBV29-1 and TRBJ2-1; 10 positions match TRBD2. The CDR3 sequence: CSVEGLAGEYEQFF. CDR3 DNA sequence: TGCAGCGTTGAAGGTCTAGCGGGGGAGTATGAGCAGTTCTTC.